This entry concerns a single T cell receptor beta chain. The data were obtained in a study of T-cell memory formation after mild COVID-19. A single record per CDR3 protein comes from TCRdb applying MiXCR to the 5' RACE reads. Here the sample spans some 320,000 distinct CDR3 sequences, about 15% being singletons. The V end was cut by 4 bases, the J end by 2 bases, with 14 bases between. CDR3 size: 15 residues. Germline V CDR1 and CDR2: SGDLS, YYNGEE. The sequenced material came from PBMCs or a T cell subset sorted from them (not recorded which). The chain is built from TRBV9 and TRBJ2-3, with D possibly matching TRBD1 (6 bases). The clonotype comes from a man aged 18 to 29 who had mild COVID-19 (a few samples of this study predate the infection). Cell type and time point are not known. The CDR3 coding sequence is TGTGCCAGCAGCCCACAGACAGGTTACACAGATACGCAGTATTTT. This codes for CASSPQTGYTDTQYF.